The next 9 T cell receptor beta chains were all read from a single sample in a study of metastatic and nonmetastatic thyroid tumors (dated by TCRdb to about 2020). Before undergoing thyroid surgery, none of the patients had been given any kind of treatment. The method behind the library was PCR. The reads were generated on an Illumina HiSeq 4000. TCRdb redid the processing of the public reads, applying fastp at Q25 and MiXCR, and retained in-frame beta chains. The sample table holds roughly 46,000 clones, of which around a quarter were seen once. The biggest ten clones account for roughly 3% of the sample. Sequencing was done on a sample of blood. The origin of the receptors is a male donor with papillary thyroid cancer or a benign thyroid nodule (not recorded which). Some clones in this sample may be carry-over from other donors' samples.

In its sample, this clone was seen a few times. V is TRBV2 and J is TRBJ2-7, with 7 bases that match TRBD2. The CDR3 is made up of 14 amino acids. The trim removed 6 bases at V and 6 bases at J, leaving 11 bases unmatched. Germline lookup yields CDR1 SNHLY and CDR2 FYNNEI. The CDR3, as DNA: TGTGCCAGCAGATTGGTGGCTTCGGGGGGCGAGCAGTACTTC. This translates into CASRLVASGGEQYF.

The chain has TRBV2 and TRBJ1-2, with TRBD1 as a possible D gene (5 bases). Germline V gene lookup returns CDR1 SNHLY and CDR2 FYNNEI. The CDR3 loop spans 15 amino acids. V lost 8 bases and J lost 4, with 20 bases in between. CDR3 loop: CASRSREGTSYGYTF. DNA of the CDR3: TGTGCCAGCCGGAGTCGCGAGGGGACGAGCTATGGCTACACCTTC. Full variable domain (rest looked up from reference TRBV2 and TRBJ1-2): EPEVTQTPSHQVTQMGQEVILRCVPISNHLYFYWYRQILGQKVEFLVSFYNNEISEKSEIFDDQFSVERPDGSNFTLKIRSTKLEDSAMYFCASRSREGTSYGYTFGSGTRLTVV.

This clone was recorded many times. The chain carries TRBV10-2 and TRBJ2-1, with D perhaps TRBD2 (5 bases). The CDR3 loop spans 17 amino acids. Germline V gene lookup returns CDR1 WSHSY and CDR2 SAAADI. The V gene lost 4 bases and the J gene lost 3 bases, with 19 bases spanning the gap. The CDR3 DNA sequence: TGCGCCAGCAGTGGATTCCCTCGGGGAGCCGACTACAATGAGCAGTTCTTC. This sequence encodes CASSGFPRGADYNEQFF.

This clone was found many times. This chain uses TRBV24-1 with TRBJ2-1, with 8 bases aligning to TRBD2. Germline values: CDR1 KGHDR, CDR2 SFDVKD. V was pared by 4 bases and J by 0 bases, with 4 bases of the junction left unmatched. This CDR3 has 16 residues. The CDR3 protein is CATSELAVSSYNEQFF. DNA for the CDR3: TGTGCCACCAGTGAACTAGCGGTCAGCTCCTACAATGAGCAGTTCTTC.

This clone was counted between two and nine times. The chain joins TRBV6-1 to TRBJ2-3; 8 bases fit TRBD2. From germline, CDR1 is MNHNS and CDR2 SASEGT. V trimming: 6 bases; J trimming: 2 bases; junction bases outside the gene matches: 4. The CDR3 is 14 amino acids. CDR3 protein: CASSGGGFTDTQYF. CDR3 coding DNA: TGTGCCAGCAGCGGGGGGGGCTTCACAGATACGCAGTATTTT.

There are many counts of this clone. The rearrangement uses TRBV4-2 and TRBJ2-1; 7 bases agree with TRBD1. CDR1 and CDR2 (germline): LGHNA, YNFKEQ. The CDR3 totals 15 residues. The J segment lost 6 bases and the V segment lost 4 bases, leaving 9 bases of the junction unmatched. CDR3: CASSRDRVPSNEQFF. CDR3 nucleotide sequence: TGTGCCAGCAGCCGAGACAGGGTTCCCAGCAATGAGCAGTTCTTC.

This clone has ten or more counts. The sample contains more than one DNA sequence encoding this CDR3. The CDR3 DNA sequence: TGCAGTGGTGGCAGAACTCAAGAGACCCAGTACTTC. This sequence encodes CSGGRTQETQYF. The rearrangement links TRBV20-1 to TRBJ2-5; D is unclear. Germline assignment: CDR1 DFQATT and CDR2 SNEGSKA (reference sequence). V lost 7 bases and J lost 2, with 11 bases in between. This CDR3 spans 12 amino acids.

By proportion, this clone is medium-sized. V gene TRBV2 combines with J gene TRBJ2-7; D remains unclear. CDR3 length: 11 amino acids. Trimming shortened V by 7 bases and J by 7 bases, and 11 bases separated the two germline ends. The germline gives CDR1 SNHLY, CDR2 FYNNEI. CDR3: CASIRLPEQYF. The CDR3 coding sequence is TGTGCCAGCATACGGCTGCCAGAGCAGTACTTC.

Comment on this clone: A junction boundary mismatches the germline segment, possibly from a read error. The V call is TRBV30, the J call TRBJ2-2; the D gene could be TRBD1 or TRBD2 (5 bases each). The CDR3 spans 15 residues. The germline gives CDR1 GTSNPN, CDR2 SVGIG (reference sequence). The CDR3 region is CAWGATGFLSGELFF. CDR3 bases: TGCGCCTGGGGCGCCACGGGGTTTCTCTCTGGGGAGCTGTTTTTT.